This T cell receptor (beta chain) was obtained from a study of cytomegalovirus exposure and HLA in healthy donors (dated by TCRdb to the late 2010s). Broadly, across the study: According to an earlier analysis of a few hundred of the donors, 150 million to 200 million T cells yielded 100 million or so unique TCR beta sequences and about 300 Gb of sequence data. The study profiled the T cell repertoires of 666 subjects by immunosequencing and related them to cytomegalovirus serostatus. Roughly 300 gigabases of sequencing data and approximately 92 million unique TCR sequences made up an early release that covered under 750 HLA-typed donors. Besides the first cohort of roughly 640 subjects, a separate validation cohort made up of 120 different subjects was used. Four or five DR-DQ haplotypes were handled as single units for association and clustering, since linkage in the cohort was strong. Class I and class II HLA loci were covered by the typing at four-digit resolution. In an earlier analysis of 500 to 650 of the donors, high-throughput TCR beta sequencing was used to judge whether each TCR beta V gene segment behaved as functional or pseudogenic. To predict cytomegalovirus infection status, the study combined high-throughput TCR immunosequencing, statistical association of individual TCRs with disease status, and machine learning. To study patterns of TCR occurrence, a later analysis re-analyzed previously published TCR beta repertoires from 600 to 750 donors and added high-resolution HLA genotyping. Donor age, sex, ethnicity and CMV serostatus were compiled alongside the repertoire data. Among the roughly 400 genotyped donors, around 81% belonged to the genetic ancestry cluster associated with self-reported Caucasian donors. A later genetic analysis took genome-wide SNP genotypes for about 55% of the roughly 670 donors and used that subset as a discovery cohort. Every discovery cohort repertoire had been produced on one sequencing platform. Typing coverage differed by locus: A, B, C, DRB1 and DQB1 were typed in about 629-640 donors, DQA1 in about 500, DPA1 in some 600, and DPB1 in around 440. Rather than drawing on any new phenotypic data, the later analysis identified candidate immune exposures from TCR beta sequences and the way those sequences occurred across donors. The study was designed to test whether signatures of past pathogen exposure could be identified by cataloging public T cell receptors. Across 398 genotyped donors of the cohort, an average of about 220,000 unique TCR beta nucleotide sequences per donor were sequenced, and approximately 17% of those sequences were non-productive. What the research found in general, with its limitations: Because the 87-base-pair reads could not distinguish some IMGT-functional V segments, including TRBV6-2 and TRBV6-3, those segments were excluded. In the study, some 180 TCR beta chains were listed as associated with cytomegalovirus. The only immune exposure information available for the cohort was CMV serostatus. In this cohort, only TCR beta chains were sequenced, and detectable features were limited by the absence of alpha or paired-chain data. Most CMV-associated TCR beta chains appeared to be HLA-restricted in a later analysis, and the HLA associations seemed to be driven largely by CMV exposure. In a later analysis, the rate of TCR association differed among HLA loci, with DRB1 alleles having the most associated TCRs and HLA-C alleles having the fewest. Because HLA typing was unavailable for some donors at each locus, only the typed subset was used in association tests. Compared with equally common non-associated chains, HLA-associated TCR beta chains in a later analysis were more clonally expanded and had lower generation probabilities. While some public TCRs were present in many individuals, most TCR sequences turned up only very rarely across donors. A cluster of highly shared sequence variants was judged likely to be a technical artifact of the sequencing pipeline. When HLA alleles, especially DR and DQ, strongly co-occurred, attributing TCR associations to individual alleles was difficult. Correlated functional status among segregating V segments might be attributable to linkage disequilibrium, but an unknown experimental factor could not be ruled out. In a later genetic analysis, a missense DCLRE1C variant was associated with V-gene and J-gene trimming of TCR beta chains, and the association was replicated in an independent cohort. Because counts were too low, 15 to 20 rarely observed V segments, including chromosome 9 orphons, were excluded from the earlier analysis of fewer than 650 of the donors. A further reported finding was that TCR beta sequences accurately predicted the HLA-A and HLA-B alleles for most subjects in the first cohort. In vitro tests confirmed that a few of the cytomegalovirus-associated TCR beta chains recognize cytomegalovirus antigens. Several of the top co-occurrence clusters appeared to be linked to parvovirus B19, influenza, CMV and Epstein-Barr virus, according to a later analysis. The classifier was reported to diagnose cytomegalovirus status with high specificity and sensitivity in both the original and validation cohorts. A later genetic analysis reported fewer N-insertions in productive TCRs among donors in an Asian-associated ancestry cluster than the approximately 670-donor mean. In an earlier analysis of 587 of the donors, most TCR beta V segments were observed in productive rearrangements about 90% or about 30% of the time, broadly matching IMGT annotations. The presence/absence analyses assumed that sequencing depth was roughly uniform across donors, and that assumption may not be true. At a false discovery rate of 0.05, a later analysis linked 16,951 TCR beta sequences to specific HLA alleles. According to the authors, the approach could potentially be generalized to other disease states and immunological phenotypes.

The library was generated by the immunoSEQ multiplex PCR assay. The multiplex PCR relied on a mix of 60 forward primers for TCR Vbeta segments and 13 reverse primers for TCR Jbeta segments. A multiplex PCR assay on genomic DNA amplified the CDR3 region of rearranged TCR beta genes. On the Illumina HiSeq System, the amplified TCR beta libraries were sequenced as 87-base-pair reads. On the study's bioinformatics: A later analysis counted approximately 74 million unique TCR beta chains across the approximately 700 repertoires, and some 11 million of these chains were shared by at least two donors. A nearest-neighbor algorithm error-corrected the raw reads and collapsed the reads into unique sequences, merging closely related sequences to remove PCR and sequencing errors. To assign V, D and J gene segments, CDR3 sequences were aligned to IMGT reference sequences. For a sequence to be retained, a match of at least six nucleotides was required to both a V gene segment and a J gene segment. A rearrangement was called productive if the CDR3 had no stop codons and remained in frame with V and J, and every other rearrangement was called non-productive. CDR3 was defined by IMGT convention, running from the second conserved V-encoded cysteine to the conserved J-encoded phenylalanine. The earlier analysis of about 610 of the donors excluded sequences that lacked an unambiguous match to a single V gene segment. An earlier analysis of just under 600 of the donors called V segments functional above 56.7% productive rearrangements and segregating when the between-donor standard deviation exceeded 5%. A statistical classification framework was built for diagnosing cytomegalovirus status from the catalog of TCR beta chain sequences. V and J gene assignment, in a later analysis, came from comparing TCR nucleotide sequences with IMGT/GENE-DB human TR gene sequences. The TCRdist pipeline was used in a later analysis to assign CDR3 sequences and most-parsimonious VDJ recombination scenarios. In a later analysis, each TCR beta chain was defined by its CDR3 amino acid sequence together with its V-gene family, and reads lacking a unique V-gene family were excluded. In a later analysis, fewer than 600 highly shared, low-generation-probability nucleotide sequences were removed to address suspected cross-contamination and a sequencing artifact. In a later analysis, a clonal expansion index was calculated for each public chain from normalized within-repertoire ranks of inferred template counts. A later analysis computed generation probabilities with a VDJ recombination model fitted to out-of-frame rearrangements, and checked the results against IGoR. In a later analysis, hypergeometric tests were used to score TCR-TCR, TCR-HLA and TCR-CMV co-occurrence, with a repertoire-size bias correction applied to TCR pairs. False discovery rates were estimated in a later analysis by permuting HLA or CMV assignments 20 times. In a later analysis, co-occurring TCRs were grouped with DBSCAN, and TCRdist sequence similarity was added when clustering was performed within HLA-allele-positive subsets. Repertoires with fewer than 30,000 or more than 120,000 public chains, plus five repertoires with anomalous nucleotide sharing, were excluded from co-occurrence clustering. In TCRdb, the immuneACCESS table is reduced to in-frame sequences with V and J assigned. These tables do not hold every clone; where another copy was compared, an unresolved V gene accounts for under half, and the others remain unexplained. V, J and clone size derive from that table, while D and trimming were established from the DNA sequence. In all, the sample holds about 190,000 clones, and 84% of those were seen once. The top ten clones comprise roughly 2.6% of the sample.

The CDR3 has 15 amino acids, counting the end cysteine and phenylalanine. This entry keeps only the CDR3 DNA: 45 bases, framed from base 1. The germline V gene specifies MGHRA as CDR1 and YSYEKL as CDR2. Trimming at the junction amounts to 6 bases on V and 2 bases on J, and the germline ends lie 15 bases apart. The cohort consisted of 650 to 700 healthy bone marrow donors. At the time of sampling, all cohort members were nominally healthy, though unrecorded immune exposures were likely present. The donor was CMV seropositive and was included in the group of 250 to 300 seropositive cohort members. Each donor provided a peripheral blood sample, and peripheral blood mononuclear cells were used for TCR beta sequencing. The Qiagen DNeasy Blood Extraction Kit was used to extract genomic DNA from the blood cell samples. As regards this clone: The target of this receptor is not known. No base-level quality is on record; no much larger clone is a single base apart.

The receptor's source is a woman between 50 and 59 years old in good health and CMV-seropositive. Sequencing was done on a sample of PBMCs. The rearranged segments are TRBV4-1 and TRBJ2-3, and perhaps TRBD2 as D gene, on 6 matching bases. The bases read TGCGCCAGCAGTTCCTCGGGGGACCTCACAGATACGCAGTATTTT. It encodes CASSSSGDLTDTQYF.